This TCR beta chain stems from a study of tumor and adjacent non-tumor tissue in lung cancer. Study summary: Patients were aged roughly 30 to 76, roughly 9 men and 4 to 6 women, stage I to III. Samples averaged about 3.8 million productive TCRbeta reads each.

This clonotype appeared once. The antigen remains undetermined. Being one base from a much bigger clone, this may be a read error. A modified ARM-PCR protocol with three rounds of nested PCR amplified TCRbeta. TCRdb ran MiXCR on the multiplex PCR reads and lists one entry per CDR3 protein. This sample carries fewer than 150,000 distinct CDR3 sequences, about 71% of them seen once, and the ten largest clones take around a sixth. Study outcomes and limitations: Significantly higher TCR diversity was found in tumor than normal lung.

This sample's RNA came from whole unsorted tissue. From germline, CDR1 is MNHEY and CDR2 SVGAGI. The CDR3 has 16 residues. V is TRBV6-5 and J is TRBJ1-5; D might be TRBD1 (5 bases). The source is a man aged 60 to 69 with small cell lung cancer. The sample taken for sequencing was lung tumor tissue. The DNA for the CDR3 is TGTGCCAGCAGTGGTGCGGCGGGACGTAACAATCGGCCCCAGCATTTT. Amino acid sequence: CASSGAAGRNNRPQHF.